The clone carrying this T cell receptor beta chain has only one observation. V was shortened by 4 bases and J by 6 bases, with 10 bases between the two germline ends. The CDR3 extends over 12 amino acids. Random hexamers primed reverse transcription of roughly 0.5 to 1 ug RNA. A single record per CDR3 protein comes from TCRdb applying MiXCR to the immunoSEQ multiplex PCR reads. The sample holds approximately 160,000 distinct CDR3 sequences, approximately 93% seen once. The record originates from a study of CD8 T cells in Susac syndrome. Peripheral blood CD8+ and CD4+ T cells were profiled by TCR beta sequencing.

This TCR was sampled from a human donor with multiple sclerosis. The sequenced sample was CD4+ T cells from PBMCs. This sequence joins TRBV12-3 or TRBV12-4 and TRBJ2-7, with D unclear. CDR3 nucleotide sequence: TGTGCCAGCAGTTCTCAGTTCGCCGAGCAGTACTTC. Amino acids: CASSSQFAEQYF.